A selection of T cell receptor beta chains follows, all from one sample in a study of shared clonotypes between healthy human individuals. Data came from immunoSEQ multiplex PCR; TCRdb stores just in-frame clones and leaves some out. The data show 2 million to 2.5 million clones, with about 92% seen just once and 0.35% to 0.5% held by the top ten. Sequencing input: naive CD4+ T cells from PBMCs. The receptors shown here come from a man aged 18 to 30 in good health. Some clones in this sample may be carry-over from other donors' samples. Both conserved end residues are part of each CDR3. The D gene is left open where the match is weak. Size is stated for part of the rows, as once, few or many counts, or as a class when the clone is expanded.

D: .
J: TRBJ2-3
size: .
V: TRBV11-2
CDR3: CASSAQVSTDTQYF
DNA: TGTGCCAGCAGCGCCCAGGTCAGCACAGATACGCAGTATTTT

D: .
J: TRBJ1-2
size: once
V: TRBV30
CDR3: CAWRGFNYGYTF
DNA: TGTGCCTGGAGGGGTTTTAACTATGGCTACACCTTC

D: TRBD1
J: TRBJ2-7
size: .
V: TRBV25-1
CDR3: CASREDRDGTEQYF
DNA: TGTGCCAGCAGGGAAGACAGGGATGGGACCGAGCAGTACTTC

D: .
J: TRBJ2-7
size: .
V: TRBV6-5
CDR3: CASSYSRGSYEQYF
DNA: TGTGCCAGCAGTTACTCCCGCGGCTCCTACGAGCAGTACTTC

D: .
J: TRBJ2-5
size: .
V: TRBV7-2
CDR3: CASSLRGAGLAETQYF
DNA: TGTGCCAGCAGCCTTCGCGGGGCTGGGCTCGCTGAGACCCAGTACTTC

D: TRBD2
J: TRBJ2-1
size: .
V: TRBV7-3
CDR3: CASSFSGADNEQFF
DNA: TGTGCCAGCAGCTTTAGCGGGGCGGACAATGAGCAGTTCTTC

D: .
J: TRBJ2-7
size: .
V: TRBV6-1
CDR3: CASSDRPSYEQYF
DNA: TGTGCCAGCAGTGACAGGCCATCCTACGAGCAGTACTTC

D: .
J: TRBJ1-4
size: .
V: TRBV6-1
CDR3: CASSEAIGHRGGEKLFF
DNA: TGTGCCAGCAGTGAAGCTATAGGGCATAGAGGAGGGGAAAAACTGTTTTTT

D: .
J: TRBJ1-2
size: .
V: TRBV6-1
CDR3: CASSETGNYGYTF
DNA: TGTGCCAGCAGTGAAACGGGGAACTATGGCTACACCTTC

D: .
J: TRBJ2-7
size: .
V: TRBV5-1
CDR3: CASSLALGSIYEQYF
DNA: TGCGCCAGCAGCTTGGCCTTGGGGAGTATCTACGAGCAGTACTTC

D: .
J: TRBJ1-2
size: once
V: TRBV6-9
CDR3: CASSYGNYGYTF
DNA: TGTGCCAGCAGTTACGGGAACTATGGCTACACCTTC

D: .
J: TRBJ2-7
size: .
V: TRBV6-6
CDR3: CASSYSLSGSSYEQYF
DNA: TGTGCCAGCAGTTACTCTCTCTCTGGGAGTTCCTACGAGCAGTACTTC

D: .
J: TRBJ2-4
size: .
V: TRBV6-5
CDR3: CASSRDREDIQYF
DNA: TGTGCCAGCAGTCGAGACAGGGAGGACATTCAGTACTTC

D: .
J: TRBJ1-3
size: .
V: TRBV11-2
CDR3: CASSRQALSGNTIYF
DNA: TGTGCCAGCAGCCGACAGGCACTCTCTGGAAACACCATATATTTT

D: TRBD1
J: TRBJ1-3
size: .
V: TRBV6-1
CDR3: CASSWTGRGNTIYF
DNA: TGTGCCAGCAGCTGGACAGGTCGTGGAAACACCATATATTTT

D: .
J: TRBJ2-7
size: .
V: TRBV9
CDR3: CASSPRQRGSYEQYF
DNA: TGTGCCAGCAGCCCCCGACAGAGGGGTTCCTACGAGCAGTACTTC

D: .
J: TRBJ2-7
size: .
V: TRBV5-1
CDR3: CASSLESKVYEQYF
DNA: TGCGCCAGCAGCTTGGAAAGTAAGGTCTACGAGCAGTACTTC

D: TRBD2
J: TRBJ2-3
size: .
V: TRBV19
CDR3: CASSIRGLAGTTGTDTQYF
DNA: TGTGCCAGTAGTATCCGAGGACTAGCGGGAACGACTGGCACAGATACGCAGTATTTT

D: .
J: TRBJ2-1
size: once
V: TRBV5-4
CDR3: CASSPGANEQFF
DNA: TGTGCCAGCAGCCCGGGAGCCAATGAGCAGTTCTTC

D: .
J: TRBJ2-7
size: .
V: TRBV7-3
CDR3: CASSPGESAEQYF
DNA: TGTGCCAGCAGCCCCGGCGAGAGCGCCGAGCAGTACTTC

D: .
J: TRBJ1-4
size: .
V: TRBV30
CDR3: CAWSVSLIINEKLFF
DNA: TGTGCCTGGAGTGTAAGCCTGATTATTAATGAAAAACTGTTTTTT

D: .
J: TRBJ1-1
size: .
V: TRBV6-5
CDR3: CASSYSMPGLNTEAFF
DNA: TGTGCCAGCAGTTACTCGATGCCAGGTTTGAACACTGAAGCTTTCTTT

D: TRBD2
J: TRBJ2-2
size: .
V: TRBV5-1
CDR3: CASSLLAGDWELFF
DNA: TGCGCCAGCAGCCTCCTAGCGGGAGACTGGGAGCTGTTTTTT

D: .
J: TRBJ2-3
size: once
V: TRBV19
CDR3: CASSRGLPQRDTQYF
DNA: TGTGCCAGTAGTAGGGGTTTACCGCAGAGAGATACGCAGTATTTT

D: TRBD1
J: TRBJ1-2
size: .
V: TRBV30
CDR3: CAWVNPGQIYSANYGYTF
DNA: TGTGCCTGGGTCAACCCGGGACAGATTTATTCAGCTAACTATGGCTACACCTTC

D: TRBD1
J: TRBJ1-2
size: once
V: TRBV7-2
CDR3: CASSLVGQGYGYTF
DNA: TGTGCCAGCAGCTTAGTAGGACAGGGGTATGGCTACACCTTC

D: .
J: TRBJ1-1
size: once
V: TRBV28
CDR3: CASSLYGLNTEAFF
DNA: TGTGCCAGCAGTCTTTACGGATTGAACACTGAAGCTTTCTTT

D: .
J: TRBJ1-2
size: .
V: TRBV14
CDR3: CASSSPSTGPALYGYTF
DNA: TGTGCCAGCAGCTCCCCTTCGACAGGACCGGCTCTCTATGGCTACACCTTC